This TCR beta chain was identified during a study of spatial heterogeneity in lung cancer. Study-level information: Alpha-chain sequences were detected in numbers that were consistently lower than beta-chain sequences. An average of more than ten raw reads was observed per unique TCR and UMI combination. Study conclusions and caveats: Ubiquitous expanded tumor TCRs showed up in blood more at resection than follow-up.

Germline CDR1 is SGDLS and CDR2 is YYNGEE. J lost 3 bases, V lost 5 bases, and 5 bases had no gene match. The length of the CDR3 is 14 residues. Carried by each TCR cDNA molecule was a unique molecular identifier. MiXCR was run by TCRdb on the 5' RACE reads, yielding one entry per CDR3 protein. The profile shows about 23,000 distinct CDR3 sequences, approximately 5% of them singletons. This clonotype ranks as medium-sized. What it recognizes is unknown. Time point meaning: sample taken at primary tumor resection. Sequencing covered unsorted whole RNA taken from tumor, nontumor lung or frozen PBMC. The chain links TRBV9 to TRBJ2-7; 10 bases line up with TRBD2. The TCR originated in a male donor with early-stage non-small cell lung cancer. The sample consisted of PBMCs, taken at surgery. This CDR3 reads CASSEGLASYEQYF. The CDR3 region has the DNA TGTGCCAGCAGTGAGGGACTAGCGAGCTACGAGCAGTACTTC.